This T cell receptor (beta chain) stems from a study of early T cells in non-severe SARS-CoV-2 infection (dated by TCRdb to the early 2020s). About the full investigation: Bulk RNA from unsorted whole blood was used for TCR sequencing, so alpha and beta chains could not be paired. Paper-wide results and their limitations: VDJdb matching was skewed toward anti-spike CD8 responses and likely underestimated virus-specific expansions, missing private and CD4 specificities.

Sequences SGHDN (CDR1) and FVKESK (CDR2) are obtained from the germline V gene. The CDR3 holds 12 amino acids from the cysteine to the phenylalanine. Here the CDR3 DNA is all that survives: 36 bases in frame from base 1. V is shortened by 0 bases, J by 4 bases, and the region joining them spans 4 bases. This clonotype was seen many times. Its specific antigen is unknown. No per-base quality is available; no much larger clone lies one base away. This was a case-control study nested in a cohort of healthcare workers in London, UK, who had nasopharyngeal swab PCR tests and blood samples taken every week. Healthcare workers were enrolled in the week of the UK lockdown, from 23 to 31 March 2020, and were followed every week for up to roughly 16 weeks. Libraries were made using 5' RACE. The sample was run on a NextSeq 500. Unique molecular identifiers were attached to individual cDNA molecules in the TCR library protocol so that sequencing error and PCR bias could be corrected. Both TCR alpha and beta chains were sequenced, and tight co-correlation was observed between alpha and beta sequence abundances in each sample. Regarding the original processing steps: Decombinator V4 was used to perform V gene, J gene and CDR3 annotation of TCR sequences. Expanded TCRs were defined as changing significantly between any two time points under a Poisson model with p below 0.0001. TCR abundances were normalised to the total number of TCRs sequenced per sample and were expressed as counts per million. TRAV1-2 paired with TRAJ12, TRAJ20 or TRAJ33 defined MAIT TCRs, while TRAV10 paired with TRAJ18 defined iNKT TCRs. VDJdb, accessed 1 November 2021, was searched for CMV, EBV and SARS-CoV-2 annotated TCRs, with TCRs annotated for multiple antigens excluded. Through fastp at Q25 and MiXCR, TCRdb rebuilt clones from the public reads, retaining in-frame beta chains. Rows are unified per CDR3 protein, each entry keeping the most common DNA and genes. What appears here as the V and J calls and clone size reflects TCRdb's work, not the paper's. The sample table shows 50,000 to 80,000 distinct CDR3 sequences, and more than 4% are seen once. The ten most abundant clones make up around 5.2% of the sample.

This receptor chain uses TRBV14 and TRBJ2-7; no D segment can be confidently identified. This clonotype was sampled from an adult who was a healthcare worker with PCR-confirmed SARS-CoV-2 infection or an uninfected control (not recorded which). Sequenced input: whole blood. The DNA sequence is as follows: TGTGCCAGCAGCCAAGAGGCGTACGAGCAGTACTTC. This translates into CASSQEAYEQYF.